The clone carrying this TCR beta chain was detected only a few times. The CDR3 runs 13 residues. Reverse transcription of all isolated RNA meant that expressed TCRB transcripts were sequenced. Sequencing used immunoSEQ multiplex PCR; TCRdb keeps in-frame clones, though not all of them. The data show approximately 470,000 clones, 30% seen once. In total, each donor contributed a single heparinised blood draw that averaged around 120 mL. The sample comes from a study of beta chain features in type 1 diabetes. V gene TRBV21-1 combines with J gene TRBJ1-2. TRBV21-1 is a listed pseudogene. The specimen was naive CD4+ T cells from blood. This TCR came from a man aged 18-30 years in good health. CDR3 in amino acids: CASSEGPHYGYTF. The DNA for the CDR3 is TGTGCCAGCAGCGAGGGACCGCACTATGGCTACACCTTC.